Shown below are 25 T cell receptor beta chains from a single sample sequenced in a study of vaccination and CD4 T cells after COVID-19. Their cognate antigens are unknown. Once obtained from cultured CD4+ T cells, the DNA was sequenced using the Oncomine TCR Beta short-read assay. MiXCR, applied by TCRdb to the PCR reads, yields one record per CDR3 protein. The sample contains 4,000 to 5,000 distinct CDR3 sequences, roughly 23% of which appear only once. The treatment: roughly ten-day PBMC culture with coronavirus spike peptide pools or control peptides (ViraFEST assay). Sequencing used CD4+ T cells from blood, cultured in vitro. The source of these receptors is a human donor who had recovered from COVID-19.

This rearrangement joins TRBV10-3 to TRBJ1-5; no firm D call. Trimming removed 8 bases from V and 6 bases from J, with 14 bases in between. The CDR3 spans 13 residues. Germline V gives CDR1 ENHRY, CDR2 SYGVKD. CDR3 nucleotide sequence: TGTGCCATCGGTAACGGACCGGGTCAGCCCCAGCATTTT. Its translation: CAIGNGPGQPQHF.

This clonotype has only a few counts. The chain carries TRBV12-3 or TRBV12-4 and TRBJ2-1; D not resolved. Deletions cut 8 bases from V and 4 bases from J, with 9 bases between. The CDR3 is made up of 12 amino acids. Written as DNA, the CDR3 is TGTGCCAGCGGCGGCAATTACAATGAGCAGTTCTTC. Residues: CASGGNYNEQFF.

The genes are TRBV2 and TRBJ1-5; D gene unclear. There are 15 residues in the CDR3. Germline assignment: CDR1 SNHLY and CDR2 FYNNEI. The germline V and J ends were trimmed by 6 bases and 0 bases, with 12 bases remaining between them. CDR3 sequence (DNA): TGTGCCAGCAGGTTGGGAGATCATAGCAATCAGCCCCAGCATTTT. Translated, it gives CASRLGDHSNQPQHF.

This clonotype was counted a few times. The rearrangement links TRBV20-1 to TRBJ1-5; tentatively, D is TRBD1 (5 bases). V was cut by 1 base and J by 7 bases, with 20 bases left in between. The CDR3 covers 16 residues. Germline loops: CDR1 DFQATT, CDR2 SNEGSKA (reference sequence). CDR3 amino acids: CSARAAYSQGKQPQHF. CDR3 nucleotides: TGCAGTGCTAGAGCCGCCTACTCGCAGGGTAAGCAGCCCCAGCATTTT.

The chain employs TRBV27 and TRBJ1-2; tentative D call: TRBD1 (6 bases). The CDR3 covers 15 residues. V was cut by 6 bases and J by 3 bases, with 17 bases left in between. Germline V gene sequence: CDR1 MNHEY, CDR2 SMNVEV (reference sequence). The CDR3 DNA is TGTGCCAGCAGCCGTTATCTTCCAGGGGACTATGGCTACACCTTC. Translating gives CASSRYLPGDYGYTF.

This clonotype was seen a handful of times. CDR3: CASNQAFNQPQHF. The CDR3 DNA reads TGTGCCAGCAACCAGGCTTTCAATCAGCCCCAGCATTTT. V usage is TRBV6-1 and J usage is TRBJ1-5; D uncertain. The CDR3 spans 13 residues. CDR1 MNHNS and CDR2 SASEGT come from the germline V gene. Trimming removed 7 bases from V and 3 bases from J, with 10 bases in between.

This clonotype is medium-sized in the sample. CDR3 DNA: TGTGCCAGCAGTGCGGGACGGGTCTACGAGCAGTACTTC. This translates into CASSAGRVYEQYF. This chain joins TRBV12-3 or TRBV12-4 and TRBJ2-7; a weak D match, TRBD2 (6 bases). The V and J ends lost 5 bases and 3 bases respectively, with 11 bases between them. This CDR3 is built from 13 residues.

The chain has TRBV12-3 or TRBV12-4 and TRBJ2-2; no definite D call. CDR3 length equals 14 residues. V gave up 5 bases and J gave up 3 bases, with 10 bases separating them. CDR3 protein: CASSPAGDTGELFF. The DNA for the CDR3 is TGTGCCAGCAGTCCAGCCGGAGACACCGGGGAGCTGTTTTTT.

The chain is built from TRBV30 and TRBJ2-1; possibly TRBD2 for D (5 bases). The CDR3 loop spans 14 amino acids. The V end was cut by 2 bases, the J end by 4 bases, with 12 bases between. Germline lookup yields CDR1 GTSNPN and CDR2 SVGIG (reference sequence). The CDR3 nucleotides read TGTGCCTGGAGTACGGGGAGTCGGTACAATGAGCAGTTCTTC. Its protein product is CAWSTGSRYNEQFF.

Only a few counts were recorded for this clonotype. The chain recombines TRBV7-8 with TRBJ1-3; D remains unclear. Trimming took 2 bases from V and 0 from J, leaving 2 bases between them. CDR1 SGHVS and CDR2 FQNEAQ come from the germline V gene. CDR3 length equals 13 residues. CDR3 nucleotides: TGTGCCAGCAGCTTATACTCTGGAAACACCATATATTTT. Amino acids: CASSLYSGNTIYF.

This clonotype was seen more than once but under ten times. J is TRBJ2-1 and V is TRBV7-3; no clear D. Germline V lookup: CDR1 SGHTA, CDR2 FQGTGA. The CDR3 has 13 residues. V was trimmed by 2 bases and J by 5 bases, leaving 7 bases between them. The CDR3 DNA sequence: TGTGCCAGCAGCTTATCGGCGGACAATGAGCAGTTCTTC. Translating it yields CASSLSADNEQFF. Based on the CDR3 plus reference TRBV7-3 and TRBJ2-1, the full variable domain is GAGVSQTPSNKVTEKGKYVELRCDPISGHTALYWYRQSLGQGPEFLIYFQGTGAADDSGLPNDRFFAVRPEGSVSTLKIQRTERGDSAVYLCASSLSADNEQFFGPGTRLTVL.

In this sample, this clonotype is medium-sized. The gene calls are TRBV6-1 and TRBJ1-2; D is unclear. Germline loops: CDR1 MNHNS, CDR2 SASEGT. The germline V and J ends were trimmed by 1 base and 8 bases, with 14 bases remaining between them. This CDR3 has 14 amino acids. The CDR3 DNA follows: TGTGCCAGCAGTGAAGTTGGCACATCGGGGGGCTACACCTTC. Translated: CASSEVGTSGGYTF.

CDR3: CASSDTGTTDTQYF. The CDR3 DNA follows: TGTGCCAGTAGCGATACAGGGACCACAGATACGCAGTATTTT. The chain recombines TRBV19 with TRBJ2-3, with D tentatively TRBD1 (6 bases). CDR3 length equals 14 residues. Trimming left V 6 bases short and J 2 bases short, with 12 bases between. The germline V gene encodes CDR1 LNHDA and CDR2 SQIVND (reference sequence).

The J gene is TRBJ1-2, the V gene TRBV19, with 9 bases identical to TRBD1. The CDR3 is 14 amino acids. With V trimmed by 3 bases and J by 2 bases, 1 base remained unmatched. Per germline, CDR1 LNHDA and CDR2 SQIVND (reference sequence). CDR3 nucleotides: TGTGCCAGTAGTATCGGACAGGGGAACTATGGCTACACCTTC. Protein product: CASSIGQGNYGYTF.

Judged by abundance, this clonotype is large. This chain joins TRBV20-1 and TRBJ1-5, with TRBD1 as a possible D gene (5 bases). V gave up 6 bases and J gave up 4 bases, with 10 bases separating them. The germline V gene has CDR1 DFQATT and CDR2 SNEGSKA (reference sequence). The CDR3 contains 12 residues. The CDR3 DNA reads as TGCAGTGCCACGCCAGGGAATCAGCCCCAGCATTTT. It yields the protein CSATPGNQPQHF.

The CDR3 coding sequence is TGTGCCAGCAGTGAAGGGAGTATTGGCGAGCAGTACTTC. As protein: CASSEGSIGEQYF. The chain links TRBV2 to TRBJ2-7; D gene uncertain. Trimming cost V 1 base and J 6 bases, with 10 bases left between them. Germline values: CDR1 SNHLY, CDR2 FYNNEI. This CDR3 spans 13 amino acids.

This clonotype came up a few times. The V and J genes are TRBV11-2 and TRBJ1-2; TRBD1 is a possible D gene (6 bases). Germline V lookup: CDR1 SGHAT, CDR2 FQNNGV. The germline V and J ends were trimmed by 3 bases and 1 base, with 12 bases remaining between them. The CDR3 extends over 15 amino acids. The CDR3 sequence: CASSFSRDINYGYTF. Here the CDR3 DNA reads TGTGCCAGCAGCTTTAGTCGGGACATTAACTATGGCTACACCTTC.

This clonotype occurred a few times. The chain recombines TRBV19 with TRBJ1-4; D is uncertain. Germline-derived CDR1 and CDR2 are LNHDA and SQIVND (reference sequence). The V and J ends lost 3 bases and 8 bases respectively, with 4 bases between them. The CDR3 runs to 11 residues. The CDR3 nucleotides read TGTGCCAGTAGTATTCGCGAAAAACTGTTTTTT. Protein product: CASSIREKLFF. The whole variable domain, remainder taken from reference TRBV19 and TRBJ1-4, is DGGITQSPKYLFRKEGQNVTLSCEQNLNHDAMYWYRQDPGQGLRLIYYSQIVNDFQKGDIAEGYSVSREKKESFPLTVTSAQKNPTAFYLCASSIREKLFFGSGTQLSVL.

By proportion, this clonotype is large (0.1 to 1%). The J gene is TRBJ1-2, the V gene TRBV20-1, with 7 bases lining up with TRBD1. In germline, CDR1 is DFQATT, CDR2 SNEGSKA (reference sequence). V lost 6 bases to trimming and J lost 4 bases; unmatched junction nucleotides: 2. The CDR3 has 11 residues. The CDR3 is CSAGTAYGYTF. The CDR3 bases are TGCAGTGCCGGGACAGCCTATGGCTACACCTTC.

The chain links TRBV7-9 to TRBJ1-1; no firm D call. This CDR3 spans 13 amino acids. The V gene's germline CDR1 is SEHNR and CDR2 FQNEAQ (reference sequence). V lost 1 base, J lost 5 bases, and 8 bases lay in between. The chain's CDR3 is CASSLETRTEAFF. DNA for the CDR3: TGTGCCAGCAGCTTAGAGACCCGTACTGAAGCTTTCTTT.

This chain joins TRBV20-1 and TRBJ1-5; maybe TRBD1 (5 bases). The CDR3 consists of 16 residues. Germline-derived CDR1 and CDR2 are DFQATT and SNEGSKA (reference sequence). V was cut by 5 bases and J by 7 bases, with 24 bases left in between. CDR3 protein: CSAGTGYYGGSQPQHF. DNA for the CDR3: TGCAGTGCTGGGACCGGATACTATGGGGGATCACAGCCCCAGCATTTT.

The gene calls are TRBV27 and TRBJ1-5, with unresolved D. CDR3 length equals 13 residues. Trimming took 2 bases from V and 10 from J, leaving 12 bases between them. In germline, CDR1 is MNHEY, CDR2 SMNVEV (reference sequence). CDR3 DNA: TGTGCCAGCAGTTTACGGACCTCGAGTCCCCAGCATTTT. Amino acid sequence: CASSLRTSSPQHF.

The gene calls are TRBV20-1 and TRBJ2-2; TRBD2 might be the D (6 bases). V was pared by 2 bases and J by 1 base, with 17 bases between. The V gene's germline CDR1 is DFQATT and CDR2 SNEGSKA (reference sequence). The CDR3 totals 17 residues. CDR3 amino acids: CSARREVGTQNTGELFF. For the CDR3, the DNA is TGCAGTGCTAGACGTGAGGTTGGGACTCAGAACACCGGGGAGCTGTTTTTT.

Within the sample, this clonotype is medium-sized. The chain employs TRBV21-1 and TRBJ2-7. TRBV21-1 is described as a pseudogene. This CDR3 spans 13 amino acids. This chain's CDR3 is CASRSQASYEQYF. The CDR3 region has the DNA TGTGCCAGCAGGAGTCAGGCCTCCTACGAGCAGTACTTC.

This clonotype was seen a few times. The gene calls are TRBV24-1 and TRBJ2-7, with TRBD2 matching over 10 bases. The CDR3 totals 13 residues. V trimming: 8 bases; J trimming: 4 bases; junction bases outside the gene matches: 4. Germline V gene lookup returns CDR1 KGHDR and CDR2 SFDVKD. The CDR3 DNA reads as TGTGCCACCACAAGCGGGGGGGCTTACGAGCAGTACTTC. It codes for CATTSGGAYEQYF.